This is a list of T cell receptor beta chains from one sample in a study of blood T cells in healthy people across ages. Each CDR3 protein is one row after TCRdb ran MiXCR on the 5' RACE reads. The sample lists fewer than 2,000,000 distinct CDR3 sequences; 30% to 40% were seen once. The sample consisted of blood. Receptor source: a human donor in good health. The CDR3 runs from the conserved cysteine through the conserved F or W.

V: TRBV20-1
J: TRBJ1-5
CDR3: CSASNGNQPQHF

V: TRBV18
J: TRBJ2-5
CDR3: CASSPVGVEETQYF

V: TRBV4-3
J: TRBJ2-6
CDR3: CASSQVGGPGANVLTF

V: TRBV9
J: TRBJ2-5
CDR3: CASSVQGEETQYF

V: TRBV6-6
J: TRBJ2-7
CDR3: CASSYSNLPDEQYF

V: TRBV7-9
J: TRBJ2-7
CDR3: CASSRGLGETDEQYF

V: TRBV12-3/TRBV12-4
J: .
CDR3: CASSLPRLAAQETQFF

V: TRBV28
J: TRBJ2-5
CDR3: CASSLRFGGKTQYF

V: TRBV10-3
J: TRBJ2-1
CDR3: CAISQGDEQFF

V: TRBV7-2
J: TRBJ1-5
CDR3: CASSLFSQINQPQHF

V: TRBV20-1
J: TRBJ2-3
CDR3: CSARDSKPSTDTQYF

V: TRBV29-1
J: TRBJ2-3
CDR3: CSGRLAGGTDTQYF

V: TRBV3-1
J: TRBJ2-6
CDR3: CASSQVGGSSGANVLTF

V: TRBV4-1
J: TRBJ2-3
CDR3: CASSLKGGSGDTQYF

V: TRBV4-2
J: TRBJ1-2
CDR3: CTSSPEGYGYTF

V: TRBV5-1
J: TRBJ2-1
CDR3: CASSSQGLPSYNEQFF

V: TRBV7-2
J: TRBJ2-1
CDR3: CASSLAMANGNEQFF

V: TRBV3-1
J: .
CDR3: CASSQAAGLYEQYF

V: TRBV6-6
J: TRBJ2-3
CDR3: CASSYSKRGVDTQYF

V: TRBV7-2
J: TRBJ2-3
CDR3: CASSPKRLELSQYF

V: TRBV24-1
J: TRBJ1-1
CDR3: CATSDSHRGGITEAFF

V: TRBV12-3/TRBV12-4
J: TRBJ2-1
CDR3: CASTLYNEQFF

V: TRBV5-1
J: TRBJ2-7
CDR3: CASSARTGAMDEQYF

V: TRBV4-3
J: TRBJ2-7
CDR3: CASSQDPRGDEQYF

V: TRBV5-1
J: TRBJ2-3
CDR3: CASSLEGDTNTDTQYF

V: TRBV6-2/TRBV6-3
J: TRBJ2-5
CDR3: CASSYTETQYF

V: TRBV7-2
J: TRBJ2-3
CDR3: CASSPSISTDTQYF

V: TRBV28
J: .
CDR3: CASSPPTGYHEQYF

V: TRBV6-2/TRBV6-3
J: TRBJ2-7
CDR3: CASSSRLPTNEQYF

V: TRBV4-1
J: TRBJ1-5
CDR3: CASSQGQGAFQPQHF

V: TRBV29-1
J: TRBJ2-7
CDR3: CSVSGHDAYEQYF

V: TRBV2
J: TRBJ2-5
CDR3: CASDGGLLQETQYF

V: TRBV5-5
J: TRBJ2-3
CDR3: CASSLATGRSDTQYF

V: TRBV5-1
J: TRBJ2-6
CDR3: CASSSPVMSFNVLTF

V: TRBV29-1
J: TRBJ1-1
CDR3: CSVVELSGVGSEAFF

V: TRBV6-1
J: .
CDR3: CASSEGSRGIYEQYF

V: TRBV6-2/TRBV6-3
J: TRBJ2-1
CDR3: CASGGRGLENEQFF

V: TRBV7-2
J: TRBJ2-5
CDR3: CASSSRPPGTRETQYF

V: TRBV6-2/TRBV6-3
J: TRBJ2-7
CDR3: CASRHPGQTLDTLYEQYF

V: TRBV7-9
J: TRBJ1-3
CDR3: CASSATTVLSSGNTIYF

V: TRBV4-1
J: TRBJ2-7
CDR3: CASSPDSDGYEQYF

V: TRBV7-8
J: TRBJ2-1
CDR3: CASSFQSRDIYNEQFF

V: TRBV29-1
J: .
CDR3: CSAWGGEQYF

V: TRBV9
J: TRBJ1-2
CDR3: CASSPHEVPNYGYTF

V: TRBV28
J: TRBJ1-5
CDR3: CASSLSGRWGSANQPQHF

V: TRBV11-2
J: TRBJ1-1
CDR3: CASSLWRGASPATEAFF

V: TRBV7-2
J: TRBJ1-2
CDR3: CASSLSGTVVSNYGYTF

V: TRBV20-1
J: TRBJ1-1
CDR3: CSPWGNTEAFF

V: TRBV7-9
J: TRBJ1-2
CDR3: CASSRGDRGGYTF

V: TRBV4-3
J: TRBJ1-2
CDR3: CASSQEPTGQVNDYGYTF

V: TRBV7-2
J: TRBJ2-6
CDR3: CASSLKGTGANVLTF

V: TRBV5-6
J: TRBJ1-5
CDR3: CASSFFISNQPQHF

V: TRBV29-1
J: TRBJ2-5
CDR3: CSVVLAGGPQETQYF

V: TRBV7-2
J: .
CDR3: CASSFRRGLLWDEQYF

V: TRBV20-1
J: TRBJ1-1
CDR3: CSAPREMNTEAFF

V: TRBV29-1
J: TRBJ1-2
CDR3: CSVGLTGANYGYIF